This is a list of T cell receptor beta chains from one sample in a study of chemoradiotherapy in HPV16-positive cancers. This table comes from immunoSEQ multiplex PCR, and its TCRdb copy is limited to in-frame clones, with some not included. The table lists 8,500 to 9,000 clones, approximately 75% of them singletons. Collection took place from a patient who underwent chemoradiotherapy. The receptors here all came from a human donor with HPV-associated anogenital cancer. Each CDR3 is given with its conserved first and last residue. Each record gives: clone size, V gene, CDR3 length, J gene, D gene, CDR3 DNA, CDR3 protein. A D gene is named only where the DNA matches it firmly. Some rows have no size entry. The others give once, few or many, or a class for an expanded clone.

abundance: .; v_gene: TRBV29-1; len: 11; j_gene: TRBJ1-2; d_gene: .; CDR3nt: TGCAGCGTTGAAAAGGGTTTAGGCTACACCTTC; CDR3aa: CSVEKGLGYTF
abundance: .; v_gene: TRBV30; len: 11; j_gene: TRBJ1-4; d_gene: .; CDR3nt: TGTGCCTGGACCCCGGATGAAAAACTGTTTTTT; CDR3aa: CAWTPDEKLFF
abundance: .; v_gene: TRBV6-5; len: 14; j_gene: TRBJ1-5; d_gene: .; CDR3nt: TGTGCCAGCAGTTATCTGGGGGCTAATCAGCCCCAGCATTTT; CDR3aa: CASSYLGANQPQHF
abundance: .; v_gene: TRBV11-2; len: 11; j_gene: TRBJ2-1; d_gene: .; CDR3nt: TGTGCCAGCAGCCCCGTCGGGCGGAAGTTCTTC; CDR3aa: CASSPVGRKFF
abundance: .; v_gene: TRBV9; len: 15; j_gene: TRBJ2-1; d_gene: TRBD2; CDR3nt: TGTGCCAGCAGCGTAGCGGGACTAGCGCCAAATGAGCAGTTCTTC; CDR3aa: CASSVAGLAPNEQFF
abundance: .; v_gene: TRBV10-3; len: 15; j_gene: TRBJ2-1; d_gene: TRBD2; CDR3nt: TGTGCCATCAGTGAAGCTAGCGGGGGGGCCCATGAGCAGTTCTTC; CDR3aa: CAISEASGGAHEQFF
abundance: .; v_gene: TRBV5-1; len: 14; j_gene: TRBJ2-7; d_gene: TRBD1; CDR3nt: TGCGCCAGCAGCCCACTGGACAGGAACTACGAGCAGTACTTC; CDR3aa: CASSPLDRNYEQYF
abundance: .; v_gene: TRBV5-1; len: 15; j_gene: TRBJ2-1; d_gene: TRBD1; CDR3nt: TGCGCCAGCAGCTGGGGGACAGGGGCCTACAATGAGCAGTTCTTC; CDR3aa: CASSWGTGAYNEQFF
abundance: .; v_gene: TRBV5-5; len: 16; j_gene: TRBJ2-3; d_gene: .; CDR3nt: TGTGCCAGCAGCCTTGGTTGGGATAGAGGAACAGATACGCAGTATTTT; CDR3aa: CASSLGWDRGTDTQYF
abundance: .; v_gene: TRBV30; len: 15; j_gene: TRBJ2-1; d_gene: .; CDR3nt: TGTGCCTGGAGTCCGGGCCAGAGCTCCTACAATGAGCAGTTCTTC; CDR3aa: CAWSPGQSSYNEQFF
abundance: .; v_gene: TRBV7-2; len: 14; j_gene: TRBJ1-6; d_gene: .; CDR3nt: TGTGCCAGCAGTAAAGGGGACCTTAATTCACCCCTCCACTTT; CDR3aa: CASSKGDLNSPLHF
abundance: few; v_gene: TRBV28; len: 12; j_gene: TRBJ1-1; d_gene: .; CDR3nt: TGTGCCAGCAGTCTCGGGGACACTGAAGCTTTCTTT; CDR3aa: CASSLGDTEAFF
abundance: few; v_gene: TRBV29-1; len: 14; j_gene: TRBJ2-3; d_gene: TRBD1; CDR3nt: TGCAGCGTTGAACCGACAGGGTCAGGAGATACGCAGTATTTT; CDR3aa: CSVEPTGSGDTQYF
abundance: .; v_gene: TRBV7-9; len: 15; j_gene: TRBJ1-2; d_gene: TRBD1; CDR3nt: TGTGCCAGCAGCTCGGACAGGGCCACTAACTATGGCTACACCTTC; CDR3aa: CASSSDRATNYGYTF
abundance: .; v_gene: TRBV9; len: 15; j_gene: TRBJ1-6; d_gene: TRBD1; CDR3nt: TGTGCCAGCAGCGTAGCTACAGGGGGCAGCTCACCCCTCCACTTT; CDR3aa: CASSVATGGSSPLHF
abundance: .; v_gene: TRBV4-3; len: 13; j_gene: TRBJ2-2; d_gene: .; CDR3nt: TGCGCCAGCAGCCAAGATAATCACGGGGAGCTGTTTTTT; CDR3aa: CASSQDNHGELFF